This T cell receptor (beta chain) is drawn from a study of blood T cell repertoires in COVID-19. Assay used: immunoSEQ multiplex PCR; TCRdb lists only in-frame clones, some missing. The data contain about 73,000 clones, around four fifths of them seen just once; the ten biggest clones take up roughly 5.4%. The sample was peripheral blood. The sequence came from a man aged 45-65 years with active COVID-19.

The CDR3 region is CATEVVEGTGGKGYTF. CDR3 DNA sequence: TGCGCCACTGAGGTTGTAGAAGGGACAGGGGGCAAAGGCTACACCTTC. This chain links TRBV23-1 with TRBJ1-2; 12 positions agree with TRBD1. TRBV23-1 is noted as an ORF with a role that remains uncertain. With 10 bases clipped from V and 8 bases from J, the junction kept 17 bases outside the gene matches. The CDR3 runs 16 residues.